This T cell receptor (beta chain) is from a study of T cell responses to AZD1222 COVID-19 vaccine. The assay was immunoSEQ multiplex PCR, and TCRdb's table has in-frame clones only and misses some. Of 130,000 or so clones detected, 92% appear once; the ten largest clones hold about 2.1%. The V segment lost 1 base and the J segment 7 bases; nucleotides outside the gene matches: 9. Per germline, CDR1 LGHNA and CDR2 YNFKEQ. The CDR3 has 17 residues. Source: peripheral blood, taken on day 0 of AZD1222 vaccination. The sequence derives from an adult in good health. This sequence joins TRBV4-2 and TRBJ1-6, with 8 bases that match TRBD1. CDR3 nucleotides: TGTGCCAGCAGCCAAGGCCAGGGGGCGCCGTTCAATTCACCCCTCCACTTT. The encoded protein is CASSQGQGAPFNSPLHF.